The 3 T cell receptor beta chains below all came from one sample that was sequenced in a study of blood T cells in healthy people across ages. Together with a sample-barcoded 5' primer, a J-beta primer mix was included in a second PCR lasting about 6 to 11 cycles. TCRdb re-called the 5' RACE reads with MiXCR, one entry per CDR3 protein. There are about 1.5 million distinct CDR3 sequences in the sample; about 45% occur only once, and about 4% lies in the top ten. The sequencing sample was made of blood. Receptors were obtained from a woman aged 18-29 years in good health.

A note on this clonotype: A much larger clone is a single base away; this may be a read error. V and J are TRBV10-3 and TRBJ2-3; the D is unclear. The V and J ends lost 4 bases and 2 bases respectively, with 7 bases between them. CDR1 is ENHRY and CDR2 is SYGVKD in the germline V gene. The CDR3 is 13 amino acids. CDR3 bases: TGTGCCATCAGTGGGTTCCCCACAGATACGCAGTATTTT. It yields the protein CAISGFPTDTQYF.

This chain joins TRBV3-1 and TRBJ2-1; D is unresolved. Trimming left V 3 bases short and J 9 bases short, with 6 bases between. The CDR3 extends over 11 amino acids. In germline, CDR1 is LGHDT, CDR2 YNNKEL (reference sequence). CDR3 nucleotides: TGTGCCAGCAGCCAGTGGACTGAGCAGTTCTTC. As protein: CASSQWTEQFF.

The rearrangement joins TRBV7-9 to TRBJ2-7; TRBD2 aligns across 14 bases. This CDR3 spans 15 amino acids. Germline V gene sequence: CDR1 SEHNR, CDR2 FQNEAQ (reference sequence). The V gene end was trimmed by 5 bases and the J gene end by 6 bases; junction bases not matched to a gene: 6. The CDR3 reads CASSLTGTSGSEQYF. In nucleotides, the CDR3 is TGTGCCAGCAGCCTAACCGGGACTAGCGGGAGCGAGCAGTACTTC.